The 24 T cell receptor beta chains below were found in one sample sequenced in a study of cytomegalovirus exposure and HLA in healthy donors. A multiplex PCR was run with 60 Vbeta primers and 13 Jbeta primers. Sequencing was performed with immunoSEQ multiplex PCR; in TCRdb, only in-frame clones are kept and a portion is missing. The specimen's table records around 100,000 clones. Sequenced material: PBMCs. These receptors were collected from a man aged 50-59 years in good health and CMV-seronegative.

The chain uses TRBV5-4 and TRBJ1-2, with D maybe TRBD1 (5 bases). Germline values: CDR1 SGHNT, CDR2 YYREEE (reference sequence). The CDR3 contains 14 residues. Trimming took 6 bases from V and 4 from J, leaving 16 bases between them. The chain's CDR3 is CASTPLGRGYGYTF. The CDR3, as DNA: TGTGCCAGCACCCCTCTCGGGAGGGGCTATGGCTACACCTTC.

The chain carries TRBV18 and TRBJ1-2, with unresolved D. The germline V gene has CDR1 KGHSH and CDR2 LQKENI. The CDR3 length is 15 residues. V lost 5 bases and J 0 bases, leaving 13 bases between the germline ends. The CDR3, as DNA: TGTGCCAGCTCAGGCGGTGGCGGGACTAACTATGGCTACACCTTC. Protein product: CASSGGGGTNYGYTF.

The V gene is TRBV5-8, the J gene TRBJ1-1; the match to TRBD1 covers 8 bases. The CDR3 consists of 15 residues. V lost 4 bases, J lost 1 base, and 6 bases stayed unmatched. Germline lookup yields CDR1 SGHTS and CDR2 YDEGEE. CDR3 bases: TGTGCCAGCAGCACTTGGCAGGGGGCGAACACTGAAGCTTTCTTT. Translating gives CASSTWQGANTEAFF.

The gene calls are TRBV7-3 and TRBJ1-5, with TRBD1 matching 7 bases. Unmatched junction bases numbered 4, after V lost 5 bases and J lost 0 bases. Germline assignment: CDR1 SGHTA and CDR2 FQGTGA. This CDR3 spans 15 amino acids. CDR3: CASSPGTASNQPQHF. Here the CDR3 DNA reads TGTGCCAGCAGCCCCGGGACAGCTAGCAATCAGCCCCAGCATTTT.

This sequence joins TRBV27 and TRBJ1-1, with D perhaps matching TRBD1 (6 bases). There are 11 residues in the CDR3. Germline assignment: CDR1 MNHEY and CDR2 SMNVEV (reference sequence). The V gene lost 5 bases and the J gene lost 9 bases, with 10 bases spanning the gap. CDR3 nucleotides: TGTGCCAGCAGTACGACAGGACAAGCTTTCTTT. Residues: CASSTTGQAFF.

The chain is built from TRBV7-2 and TRBJ2-5; possibly TRBD2 for D (6 bases). Trimming pared 5 bases from V and 2 bases from J, leaving 15 bases between. Germline V gene data show CDR1 as SGHTA and CDR2 as FQGNSA. This CDR3 spans 15 amino acids. CDR3 in DNA: TGTGCCAGCAGCCACCCCTTCCTAGCGCAAGAGACCCAGTACTTC. This gives the protein CASSHPFLAQETQYF.

V usage is TRBV4-1 and J usage is TRBJ2-7, with no clear D. There are 15 residues in the CDR3. In germline, CDR1 is MGHRA, CDR2 YSYEKL. Trimming took off 4 bases at V and 2 bases at J, with 15 bases between the two ends. The CDR3 DNA reads as TGCGCCAGCAGCCGCGAAGGCGGTACGGCCTACGAGCAGTACTTC. This codes for CASSREGGTAYEQYF.

CDR3 amino acids: CASRPPLRDYGYTF. CDR3 sequence (DNA): TGTGCCAGCAGGCCACCACTCAGGGATTATGGCTACACCTTC. The V and J genes are TRBV28 and TRBJ1-2, with TRBD1 as a possible D gene (5 bases). Germline lookup yields CDR1 MDHEN and CDR2 SYDVKM. There are 14 residues in the CDR3. Trimming shortened V by 6 bases and J by 5 bases, and 16 bases separated the two germline ends.

The CDR3 loop is CASSLPSGADMETQYF. CDR3 DNA sequence: TGCGCCAGCAGCTTGCCGAGCGGGGCCGATATGGAGACCCAGTACTTC. This chain connects TRBV5-1 to TRBJ2-5, with 7 bases matching TRBD2. The trim removed 1 base at V and 5 bases at J, leaving 11 bases unmatched. The CDR3 has 16 amino acids. Germline V lookup: CDR1 SGHRS, CDR2 YFSETQ.

The rearrangement uses TRBV10-3 and TRBJ2-1; 8 bases are a match to TRBD2. Germline V gene lookup returns CDR1 ENHRY and CDR2 SYGVKD. The CDR3 length is 15 residues. V was pared by 4 bases and J by 1 base, with 3 bases of the junction left unmatched. CDR3 loop: CAISAPGGSYNEQFF. The DNA for the CDR3 is TGTGCCATCAGTGCCCCGGGAGGGTCCTACAATGAGCAGTTCTTC.

V usage is TRBV19 and J usage is TRBJ2-5, with 8 positions matching TRBD1. After removal of 10 bases from V and 5 bases from J, the junction contained 12 bases not matched to a gene. The CDR3 has 14 residues. Germline V CDR1 and CDR2: LNHDA, SQIVND (reference sequence). The CDR3 spells CATRRGRGRETQYF. The CDR3 DNA sequence: TGTGCCACCCGTCGGGGCAGGGGGCGCGAGACCCAGTACTTC.

The CDR3 DNA follows: TGTGCCAGCAGTGAGGGGTACAGGGAGGGCTACACCTTC. This codes for CASSEGYREGYTF. V gene TRBV2 combines with J gene TRBJ1-2; D possibly corresponds to TRBD1 (6 bases). The CDR3 is made up of 13 amino acids. The V end lost 3 bases, the J end lost 8 bases, and 13 bases lay between the germline ends. The germline V gene encodes CDR1 SNHLY and CDR2 FYNNEI.

This sequence joins TRBV7-2 and TRBJ2-7; weak D call: TRBD1 (5 bases). Trimming pared 5 bases from V and 3 bases from J, leaving 11 bases between. The CDR3 spans 13 residues. In germline, CDR1 is SGHTA, CDR2 FQGNSA. The chain's CDR3 is CASSRKTDYEQYF. The DNA of the CDR3 is TGTGCCAGCAGCAGAAAGACAGACTACGAGCAGTACTTC. Based on the CDR3 plus reference TRBV7-2 and TRBJ2-7, the full variable domain is GAGVSQSPSNKVTEKGKDVELRCDPISGHTALYWYRQSLGQGLEFLIYFQGNSAPDKSGLPSDRFSAERTGGSVSTLTIQRTQQEDSAVYLCASSRKTDYEQYFGPGTRLTVT.

The chain recombines TRBV2 with TRBJ1-2; D is possibly TRBD1 (5 bases). The germline CDR1 and CDR2 sequences are SNHLY and FYNNEI. CDR3 length: 15 residues. V lost 4 bases and J lost 2, with 14 bases in between. CDR3 in DNA: TGTGCCAGCAGTGGTGGACATATAATAAACTATGGCTACACCTTC. Residues: CASSGGHIINYGYTF.

The chain is built from TRBV7-9 and TRBJ2-4; maybe TRBD1 (5 bases). From germline, CDR1 is SEHNR and CDR2 FQNEAQ (reference sequence). The CDR3 length is 13 residues. V lost 5 bases to trimming and J lost 11 bases, with 16 bases between them. CDR3 in amino acids: CASSIEGAAVQYF. The DNA for the CDR3 is TGTGCCAGCAGCATCGAAGGGGCAGCTGTTCAGTACTTC. The full variable domain, completed using reference TRBV7-9 and TRBJ2-4, is DTGVSQNPRHKITKRGQNVTFRCDPISEHNRLYWYRQTLGQGPEFLTYFQNEAQLEKSRLLSDRFSAERPKGSFSTLEIQRTEQGDSAMYLCASSIEGAAVQYFGAGTRLSVL.

The genes are TRBV19 and TRBJ1-1; the D gene is possibly TRBD1 (6 bases). The germline V and J ends were trimmed by 4 bases and 2 bases, with 11 bases remaining between them. Germline CDR1 reads LNHDA; CDR2 reads SQIVND (reference sequence). The CDR3 sequence is 14 residues long. This chain's CDR3 is CASSRGHLNTEAFF. The CDR3 nucleotides are TGTGCCAGTAGTAGGGGACACTTAAACACTGAAGCTTTCTTT.

The genes are TRBV18 and TRBJ2-7, with TRBD1 as a possible D gene (6 bases). Trimming took 3 bases from V and 3 from J, leaving 15 bases between them. The CDR3 loop spans 15 amino acids. Germline CDR1 is KGHSH and CDR2 is LQKENI. CDR3 DNA sequence: TGTGCCAGCTCACCGGGACACCGGGCGGACTACGAGCAGTACTTC. It specifies CASSPGHRADYEQYF.

The chain combines TRBV6-5 with TRBJ2-5, with TRBD2 matching 8 bases. J lost 5 bases, V lost 7 bases, and 6 bases had no gene match. CDR1 and CDR2 from the germline V gene are MNHEY and SVGAGI. The CDR3 has 13 amino acids. CDR3 sequence: CASTLAGSETQYF. The CDR3 DNA follows: TGTGCCAGCACGCTAGCGGGTTCGGAGACCCAGTACTTC.

The rearrangement joins TRBV5-1 to TRBJ2-2; TRBD1 is a possible D gene (5 bases). Germline lookup yields CDR1 SGHRS and CDR2 YFSETQ. V lost 4 bases, J lost 4 bases, and 11 bases lay in between. The CDR3 covers 14 residues. The CDR3 here is CASSQGTGTGELFF. For the CDR3, the DNA is TGCGCCAGCAGCCAGGGAACGGGCACCGGGGAGCTGTTTTTT.

The V gene is TRBV4-3, the J gene TRBJ1-6, with a tentative D call TRBD1 (5 bases). CDR3 length equals 15 residues. V was pared by 6 bases and J by 5 bases, with 14 bases between. Germline V lookup: CDR1 LGHNA, CDR2 YSLEER. The CDR3 coding sequence is TGCGCCAGCAGACACAGGAGAATGGATAATTCACCCCTCCACTTT. As protein: CASRHRRMDNSPLHF.

V usage is TRBV5-1 and J usage is TRBJ1-4; D ambiguous. Germline-derived CDR1 and CDR2 are SGHRS and YFSETQ. There are 14 residues in the CDR3. The germline V and J ends were trimmed by 2 bases and 6 bases, with 11 bases remaining between them. The CDR3 bases are TGCGCCAGCAGCTTCGGGTCTGGAGATGAAAAACTGTTTTTT. Amino acids: CASSFGSGDEKLFF.

The V call is TRBV7-2, the J call TRBJ1-4; 11 bases align to TRBD1. CDR1 is SGHTA and CDR2 is FQGNSA in the germline V gene. This CDR3 contains 16 residues. The junction had 7 bases not matched to a gene; V was cut back by 3 bases and J by 7 bases. The CDR3 region is CASSLGPDRGREKLFF. The CDR3 nucleotides read TGTGCCAGCAGCTTGGGGCCGGACAGGGGGCGTGAAAAACTGTTTTTT.

The chain joins TRBV27 to TRBJ2-7; D is undetermined. This CDR3 is 13 amino acids long. Germline CDR1 reads MNHEY; CDR2 reads SMNVEV (reference sequence). V gave up 4 bases and J gave up 7 bases, with 14 bases separating them. In DNA form, the CDR3 reads TGTGCCAGCAGTTATGGGCCGCGTGGGGAGCAGTACTTC. This sequence encodes CASSYGPRGEQYF.

The J gene is TRBJ1-3, the V gene TRBV5-1; 7 bases map to TRBD1. There are 17 residues in the CDR3. The V gene end was trimmed by 4 bases and the J gene end by 4 bases; junction bases not matched to a gene: 14. Looked up from germline, CDR1 is SGHRS and CDR2 is YFSETQ. The CDR3 loop reads CASSLGTAVTGGNTIYF. The DNA for the CDR3 is TGCGCCAGCAGCCTGGGGACAGCCGTTACGGGAGGAAACACCATATATTTT.